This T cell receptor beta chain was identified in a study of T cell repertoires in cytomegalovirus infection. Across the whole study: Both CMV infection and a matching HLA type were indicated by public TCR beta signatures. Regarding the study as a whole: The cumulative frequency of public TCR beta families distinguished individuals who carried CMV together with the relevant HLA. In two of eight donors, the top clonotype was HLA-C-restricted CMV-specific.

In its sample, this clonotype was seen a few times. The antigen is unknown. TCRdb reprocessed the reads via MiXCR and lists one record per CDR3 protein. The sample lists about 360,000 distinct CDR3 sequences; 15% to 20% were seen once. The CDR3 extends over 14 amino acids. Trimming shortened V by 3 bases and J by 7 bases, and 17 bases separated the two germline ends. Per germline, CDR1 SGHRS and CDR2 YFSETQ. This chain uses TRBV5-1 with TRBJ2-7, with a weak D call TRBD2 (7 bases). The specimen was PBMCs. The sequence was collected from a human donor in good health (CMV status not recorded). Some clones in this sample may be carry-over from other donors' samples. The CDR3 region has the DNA TGCGCCAGCAGCTGGGAGGGGGGGGTAGAAGAGCAGTACTTC. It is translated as CASSWEGGVEEQYF.